This T cell receptor beta chain was recovered during a study of cytomegalovirus exposure and HLA in healthy donors. Findings of the study overall: Some segments of the V type, notably TRBV6-2 and TRBV6-3, were excluded as indistinguishable. Earlier findings revealed that most TCR beta V segments proved productive either about 87% or about 30% of the time.

V lost 3 bases, J lost 6 bases, and 1 base stayed unmatched. Germline values: CDR1 SGHRS, CDR2 YFSETQ. The CDR3 is 13 amino acids. Regarding this clone: Its target is not known.

60 Vbeta and 13 Jbeta primers were used in PCR. This table comes from immunoSEQ multiplex PCR, and its TCRdb copy is limited to in-frame clones, with some not included. This sample carries roughly 100,000 clones, over 70% of them seen once, and the ten largest clones take approximately 4.4%. The chain links TRBV5-1 to TRBJ1-1; 11 bases agree with TRBD1. The sequenced material came from PBMCs. The sequence was obtained from a woman between 40 and 55 years old in good health and CMV-seronegative. The CDR3: CASSWTGGAEAFF. The CDR3 nucleotides read TGCGCCAGCAGCTGGACAGGGGGCGCTGAAGCTTTCTTT.